This is a list of T cell receptor beta chains from one sample in a study of T cell responses to AZD1222 COVID-19 vaccine. Sequencing was performed with immunoSEQ multiplex PCR; in TCRdb, only in-frame clones are kept and a portion is missing. The table lists about 120,000 clones, approximately 90% of them singletons. Sequenced here: peripheral blood, sampled 28 days after the second dose of the MenACWY control vaccine. These receptors all come from an adult who received the MenACWY meningococcal vaccine as a control. Both conserved end residues are part of each CDR3. The D gene is left open where the match is weak. A row's size may be missing; if present it is once, few, many or a size class.

d_call,v_call,clone_size,j_call,cdr3_aa,cdr3_nt
TRBD2,TRBV28,once,TRBJ2-3,CASGASGRVDTQYF,TGTGCCAGCGGTGCTAGCGGGAGGGTGGATACGCAGTATTTT
TRBD1,TRBV6-6,once,TRBJ1-2,CASSSGQYYGYTF,TGTGCCAGCAGCTCGGGACAGTACTATGGCTACACCTTC
NA,TRBV21-1,NA,TRBJ1-5,CASSKGGRPCLSNQPQHF,TGTGCCAGCAGCAAAGGGGGGAGGCCGTGTCTTAGCAATCAGCCCCAGCATTTT
TRBD2,TRBV5-1,NA,TRBJ2-3,CASRSPRAPSGASTDTQYF,TGCGCCAGCAGATCCCCGCGGGCCCCTAGCGGGGCTAGCACAGATACGCAGTATTTT
NA,TRBV10-3,NA,TRBJ2-1,CAISGAGTPNNEQFF,TGTGCCATCAGTGGAGCCGGGACACCGAACAATGAGCAGTTCTTC
TRBD1,TRBV9,NA,TRBJ1-4,CASSSGQGREKLFF,TGTGCCAGCAGCTCGGGACAGGGGCGGGAAAAACTGTTTTTT
NA,TRBV5-1,NA,TRBJ1-5,CASSLEGGDNQPQHF,TGCGCCAGCAGTTTAGAAGGAGGGGACAATCAGCCCCAGCATTTT
NA,TRBV5-4,NA,TRBJ2-5,CASSLPGGAKETQYF,TGTGCCAGCAGCTTGCCCGGGGGAGCAAAAGAGACCCAGTACTTC
NA,TRBV6-1,NA,TRBJ1-1,CASSENWSNTEAFF,TGTGCCAGCAGTGAAAATTGGTCGAACACTGAAGCTTTCTTT
TRBD1,TRBV13,NA,TRBJ2-3,CASSFGQGSDTQYF,TGTGCCAGCAGCTTCGGACAGGGGTCAGATACGCAGTATTTT
NA,TRBV27,NA,TRBJ2-2,CASSLSNARTGELFF,TGTGCCAGCAGTTTAAGTAACGCTCGGACCGGGGAGCTGTTTTTT
NA,TRBV7-6,NA,TRBJ2-7,CASSDIQGREQYF,TGTGCCAGCAGCGATATTCAGGGGAGGGAGCAGTACTTC
NA,TRBV11-2,once,TRBJ2-2,CASSLDGRLDTGELFF,TGTGCCAGCAGCTTAGATGGGCGACTAGACACCGGGGAGCTGTTTTTT
NA,TRBV3-1/TRBV3-2,NA,TRBJ2-4,CASSQGIGRGDIQYF,TGTGCCAGCAGCCAAGGAATCGGCAGGGGAGACATTCAGTACTTC
NA,TRBV21-1,NA,TRBJ2-1,CARSASGGDRPPYNEQFF,TGTGCCAGATCTGCTAGCGGGGGGGACAGACCCCCTTACAATGAGCAGTTCTTC